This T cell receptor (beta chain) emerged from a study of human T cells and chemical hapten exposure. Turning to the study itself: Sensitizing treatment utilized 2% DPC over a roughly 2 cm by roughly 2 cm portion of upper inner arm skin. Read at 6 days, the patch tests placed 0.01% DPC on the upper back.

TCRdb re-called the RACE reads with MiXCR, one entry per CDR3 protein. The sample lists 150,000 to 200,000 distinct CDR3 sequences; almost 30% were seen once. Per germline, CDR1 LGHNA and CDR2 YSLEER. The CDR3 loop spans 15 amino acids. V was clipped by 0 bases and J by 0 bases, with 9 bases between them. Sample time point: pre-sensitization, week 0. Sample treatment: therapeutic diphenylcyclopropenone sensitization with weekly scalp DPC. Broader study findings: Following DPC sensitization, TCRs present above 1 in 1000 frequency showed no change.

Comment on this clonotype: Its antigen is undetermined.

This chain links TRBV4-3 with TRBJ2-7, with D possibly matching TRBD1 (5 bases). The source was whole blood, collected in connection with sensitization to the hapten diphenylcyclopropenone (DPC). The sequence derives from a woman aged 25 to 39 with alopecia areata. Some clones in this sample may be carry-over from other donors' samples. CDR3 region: CASSQELDSSYEQYF. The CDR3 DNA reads TGCGCCAGCAGCCAAGAGTTAGACAGCTCCTACGAGCAGTACTTC.